This TCR beta chain comes out of a study of blood T cells in healthy people across ages. Study findings and constraints: Per million T cells, TCR beta diversity dropped roughly linearly as age increased.

Comments on this clonotype: Its antigen is undetermined.

A J-beta primer mix and a sample-barcoded 5' primer were used in a second PCR of about 7 to 12 cycles. Each cDNA molecule carried a tag from a template-switch adaptor that contained 12 random nucleotides. TCRdb analysed the 5' RACE reads with MiXCR anew, one entry per CDR3 protein. This table has roughly 800,000 distinct CDR3 sequences, 20% to 30% appearing once. This CDR3 comprises 14 residues. Germline V lookup: CDR1 SQVTM, CDR2 ANQGSEA. V gave up 6 bases and J gave up 6 bases, with 18 bases separating them. These data also formed part of another study, on T cells of mothers and their children.

The chain carries TRBV29-1 and TRBJ2-1, with a weak D call TRBD1 (6 bases). The TCR sequence derives from a boy under 18 in good health. The specimen sequenced was blood. CDR3 nucleotide sequence: TGCAGCGTCGCTGGGACAACAAATAGCAATGAGCAGTTCTTC. Translating it yields CSVAGTTNSNEQFF.